The 20 T cell receptor beta chains presented below share a single source sample, sequenced in a study of T cells after yellow fever vaccination. Each CDR3 protein is one row after TCRdb ran MiXCR on the 5' RACE reads. The data contain about 320,000 distinct CDR3 sequences, around 6.8% of them singletons. Sequenced here: PBMCs, sampled roughly 46 days after the first yellow fever vaccination. The receptors derive from a man aged 18 to 30 who received the YFV17D yellow fever vaccine.

This clonotype has more than one count but fewer than ten. The chain links TRBV29-1 to TRBJ2-7; maybe TRBD1 (5 bases). Germline lookup yields CDR1 SQVTM and CDR2 ANQGSEA. Trimming shortened V by 7 bases and J by 2 bases, and 9 bases separated the two germline ends. CDR3 size: 11 residues. In DNA, the CDR3 is TGCAGCGCCGTGACAGCCTACGAGCAGTACTTC. Translation gives CSAVTAYEQYF.

The chain links TRBV15 to TRBJ2-7, with D perhaps TRBD1 (6 bases). The germline V gene has CDR1 LNHNV and CDR2 YYDKDF (reference sequence). V was trimmed by 0 bases and J by 4 bases, leaving 10 bases between them. The CDR3 covers 14 residues. CDR3 coding DNA: TGTGCCACCAGCAGAGACAGGGGCGGTTACGAGCAGTACTTC. This gives the protein CATSRDRGGYEQYF.

This clonotype was observed a few times. The V and J genes are TRBV5-1 and TRBJ2-3; D is undetermined. Germline V gene lookup returns CDR1 SGHRS and CDR2 YFSETQ. The CDR3 contains 14 residues. With 4 bases removed from V and 2 bases from J, the gap between germline ends came to 11 bases. The CDR3 protein is CASSTGVVTDTQYF. CDR3 DNA: TGCGCCAGCAGCACTGGAGTGGTCACAGATACGCAGTATTTT.

V is TRBV11-2 and J is TRBJ2-3, with 9 bases matching TRBD2. With 4 bases clipped from V and 7 bases from J, the junction kept 15 bases outside the gene matches. The CDR3 consists of 17 residues. Germline values: CDR1 SGHAT, CDR2 FQNNGV. CDR3 nucleotides: TGTGCCAGCAGCTCCCCCCCGAGGGGCGGGGGGGTCCATACGCAGTATTTT. It translates to CASSSPPRGGGVHTQYF.

This clonotype was seen a few times. This chain links TRBV7-9 with TRBJ2-1; 10 nucleotides agree with TRBD2. The CDR3 consists of 15 residues. The junction had 8 bases not matched to a gene; V was cut back by 5 bases and J by 7 bases. Germline V gene lookup returns CDR1 SEHNR and CDR2 FQNEAQ (reference sequence). For the CDR3, the DNA is TGTGCCAGCAGCCTCAGCGGGGGGGCGACGAATGAGCAGTTCTTC. Translating it yields CASSLSGGATNEQFF.

This clonotype occurred many times. The genes are TRBV13 and TRBJ2-7; D unresolved. V shed 5 bases and J shed 3 bases, with 5 bases lying between them. CDR3 size: 11 residues. Germline V gives CDR1 PRHDT, CDR2 FYEKMQ (reference sequence). The CDR3 nucleotides read TGTGCCAGCAGCCTCTACTACGAGCAGTACTTC. It specifies CASSLYYEQYF.

CDR3 loop: CASSVTGGSYNEQFF. The CDR3 region has the DNA TGTGCCAGCAGCGTAACTGGGGGGTCCTACAATGAGCAGTTCTTC. The J gene is TRBJ2-1, the V gene TRBV9; D is possibly TRBD2 (6 bases). The CDR3 totals 15 residues. Germline CDR1 reads SGDLS; CDR2 reads YYNGEE. V shed 1 base and J shed 1 base, with 9 bases lying between them.

This clonotype was detected many times. The CDR3 sequence is CASSLGDDTDTQYF. The CDR3, as DNA: TGTGCCAGCAGCTTAGGGGACGACACAGATACGCAGTATTTT. The genes are TRBV7-3 and TRBJ2-3; possibly TRBD1 or TRBD2 for D (5 bases each). CDR1 SGHTA and CDR2 FQGTGA come from the germline V gene. V lost 2 bases, J lost 2 bases, and 8 bases lay in between. This CDR3 has 14 amino acids.

This clonotype was counted between two and nine times. The V call is TRBV29-1, the J call TRBJ2-3; the D gene is possibly TRBD1 (5 bases). Trimming shortened V by 5 bases and J by 4 bases, and 10 bases separated the two germline ends. This CDR3 has 12 amino acids. In germline, CDR1 is SQVTM, CDR2 ANQGSEA. CDR3 bases: TGCAGCGTTACGTTGGGGCCAGATACGCAGTATTTT. Translated, it gives CSVTLGPDTQYF.

This clonotype was seen more than once but under ten times. The V and J genes are TRBV5-1 and TRBJ1-4, with 8 bases that match TRBD1. CDR1 SGHRS and CDR2 YFSETQ come from the germline V gene. CDR3 length equals 14 residues. The V gene end was trimmed by 7 bases and the J gene end by 8 bases; junction bases not matched to a gene: 10. The CDR3 nucleotides are TGCGCCAGCGGTTCAACAGGGGGATACGAAAAACTGTTTTTT. This codes for CASGSTGGYEKLFF.

This clonotype turned up a few times. The chain employs TRBV20-1 and TRBJ2-2; the D gene is possibly TRBD1 (7 bases). CDR3 length: 14 amino acids. Trimming removed 2 bases from V and 11 bases from J, with 18 bases in between. The germline V gene has CDR1 DFQATT and CDR2 SNEGSKA (reference sequence). DNA for the CDR3: TGCAGTGCTAGACCCCCCCAGGGGGGACGAGAGCTGTTTTTT. Encoded protein: CSARPPQGGRELFF.

The sample holds a few counts of this clonotype. The V gene is TRBV3-1, the J gene TRBJ2-6; D is unclear. The CDR3 loop spans 14 amino acids. V lost 6 bases to trimming and J lost 0 bases, with 6 bases between them. Germline V gene lookup returns CDR1 LGHDT and CDR2 YNNKEL (reference sequence). The CDR3 region is CASRFSSGANVLTF. The CDR3 coding sequence is TGTGCCAGCAGGTTTTCCTCTGGGGCCAACGTCCTGACTTTC.

V and J are TRBV9 and TRBJ2-3, with TRBD1 matching 7 bases. The trim removed 0 bases at V and 1 base at J, leaving 5 bases unmatched. CDR1 and CDR2 from the germline V gene are SGDLS and YYNGEE. This CDR3 contains 16 residues. CDR3 in amino acids: CASSVETGTGTDTQYF. Written as DNA, the CDR3 is TGTGCCAGCAGCGTAGAGACCGGGACAGGCACAGATACGCAGTATTTT.

This clonotype occurred a few times. V and J are TRBV20-1 and TRBJ1-4; D unresolved. CDR3 length: 15 amino acids. Germline V gene data show CDR1 as DFQATT and CDR2 as SNEGSKA (reference sequence). The V end lost 0 bases, the J end lost 3 bases, and 11 bases lay between the germline ends. CDR3 loop: CSARDYQGSNEKLFF. The CDR3 nucleotides are TGCAGTGCTAGAGATTATCAAGGGTCTAATGAAAAACTGTTTTTT.

This clonotype was seen more than once but under ten times. This sequence joins TRBV25-1 and TRBJ2-1; a possible D gene is TRBD2 (7 bases). There are 15 residues in the CDR3. Between the trimmed V and J ends, which lost 5 bases and 4 bases, there was a span of 15 bases. Germline-derived CDR1 and CDR2 are MGHDK and SYGVNS. CDR3 sequence (DNA): TGTGCCAGCAGTAAACGGGGGGCCGGGTACAATGAGCAGTTCTTC. Protein: CASSKRGAGYNEQFF.

The chain has TRBV20-1 and TRBJ2-1; D is ambiguous. CDR1 and CDR2 (germline): DFQATT, SNEGSKA (reference sequence). Trimming took off 4 bases at V and 0 bases at J, with 4 bases between the two ends. CDR3 length: 12 residues. CDR3 DNA: TGCAGTGCTAAAGGCTCCTACAATGAGCAGTTCTTC. It encodes CSAKGSYNEQFF.

The CDR3: CASAGLAGEPGELFF. CDR3 sequence (DNA): TGTGCCAGCGCTGGACTAGCGGGGGAGCCCGGGGAGCTGTTTTTT. The rearrangement links TRBV7-2 to TRBJ2-2, with TRBD2 matching 13 bases. CDR1 is SGHTA, CDR2 FQGNSA, per germline. J lost 6 bases, V lost 8 bases, and 6 bases had no gene match. The CDR3 loop spans 15 amino acids.

A few counts support this clonotype. The chain recombines TRBV7-2 with TRBJ2-7; the match to TRBD2 covers 10 bases. CDR1 and CDR2 from the germline V gene are SGHTA and FQGNSA. The CDR3 spans 15 residues. Trimming took 6 bases from V and 4 from J; bases not matched to a gene: 9. The CDR3, as DNA: TGTGCCAGCAGTCTCACAGCGGGGGGGCCGTACGAGCAGTACTTC. It yields the protein CASSLTAGGPYEQYF.

In this sample, this clonotype turned up many times. The V call is TRBV5-1, the J call TRBJ2-7; unclear D gene. The CDR3 is 14 amino acids. Trimming removed 4 bases at V and 3 bases at J, with 14 bases between. Germline V gene sequence: CDR1 SGHRS, CDR2 YFSETQ. The CDR3 loop reads CASSQLRTSYEQYF. CDR3 DNA sequence: TGCGCCAGCAGCCAACTTAGGACCAGCTACGAGCAGTACTTC.

V gene TRBV7-9 combines with J gene TRBJ2-5; possibly TRBD1 for D (5 bases). The CDR3 has 14 residues. V was shortened by 3 bases and J by 5 bases, with 13 bases between the two germline ends. Germline V gene sequence: CDR1 SEHNR, CDR2 FQNEAQ (reference sequence). CDR3 coding DNA: TGTGCCAGCAGCTTCAGGGCTTTTAGGGAGACCCAGTACTTC. Protein sequence: CASSFRAFRETQYF.